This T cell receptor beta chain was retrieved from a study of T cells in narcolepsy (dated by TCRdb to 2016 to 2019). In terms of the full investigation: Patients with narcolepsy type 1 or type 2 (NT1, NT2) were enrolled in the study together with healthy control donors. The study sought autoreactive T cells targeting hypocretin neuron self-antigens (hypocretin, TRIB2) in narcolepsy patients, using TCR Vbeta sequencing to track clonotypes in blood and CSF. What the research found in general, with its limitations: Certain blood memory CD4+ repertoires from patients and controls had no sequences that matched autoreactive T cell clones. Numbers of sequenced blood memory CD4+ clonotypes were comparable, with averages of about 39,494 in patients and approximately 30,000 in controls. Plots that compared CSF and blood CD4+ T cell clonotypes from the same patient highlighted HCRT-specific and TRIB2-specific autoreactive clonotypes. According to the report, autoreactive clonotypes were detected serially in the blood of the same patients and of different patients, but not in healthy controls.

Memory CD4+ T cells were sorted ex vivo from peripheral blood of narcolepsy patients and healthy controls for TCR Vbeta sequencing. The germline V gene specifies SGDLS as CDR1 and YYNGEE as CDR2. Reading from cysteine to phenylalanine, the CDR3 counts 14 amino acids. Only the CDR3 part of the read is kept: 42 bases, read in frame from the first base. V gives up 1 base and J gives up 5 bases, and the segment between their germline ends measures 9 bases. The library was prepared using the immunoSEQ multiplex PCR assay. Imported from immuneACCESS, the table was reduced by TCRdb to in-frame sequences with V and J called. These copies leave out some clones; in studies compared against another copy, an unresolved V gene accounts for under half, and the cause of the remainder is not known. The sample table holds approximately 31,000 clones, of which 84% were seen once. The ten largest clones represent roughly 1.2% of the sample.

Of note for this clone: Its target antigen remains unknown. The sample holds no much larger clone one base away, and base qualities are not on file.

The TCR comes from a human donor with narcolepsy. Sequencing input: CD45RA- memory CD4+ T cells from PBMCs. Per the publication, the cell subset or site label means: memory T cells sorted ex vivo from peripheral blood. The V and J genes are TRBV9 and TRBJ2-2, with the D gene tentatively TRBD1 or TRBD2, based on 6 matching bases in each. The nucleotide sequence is TGTGCCAGCAGCGTAACGGGGGCGACCGGGGAGCTGTTTTTT. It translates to CASSVTGATGELFF.